The clone carrying this TCR beta chain showed up many times. Stated time point: newly diagnosed GD, antithyroid drugs for less than 3 months. Following extraction of RNA from PBMCs, that RNA was used to make the TCR library. The sample belongs to a study of regulatory T cells in long-lasting Graves disease. Construction of TCR beta libraries relied on iRepertoire HTBI primers and on Arm-PCR targeting CDR3 regions. TCRdb re-called the multiplex PCR reads with MiXCR, one entry per CDR3 protein. This sample yields 530,000 or so distinct CDR3 sequences, of which approximately 13% are seen a single time; 8% to 10% belongs to the top ten. The germline V gene encodes CDR1 MDHEN and CDR2 SYDVKM. J lost 5 bases, V lost 8 bases, and 5 bases had no gene match. The CDR3 has 14 residues. These same records also appear under a second study, on T cells in Graves' hyperthyroidism and ophthalmopathy. From that paper: Carried out on the TCR CDR3, a first-round RT-PCR used the HTBI primer set.

This clonotype originated in a man aged 25-40 years with Graves disease. The V call is TRBV28, the J call TRBJ2-2; 10 bases align to TRBD2. This specimen consisted of peripheral blood mononuclear cells (PBMCs), obtained at new diagnosis, from a patient treated with antithyroid drugs. The CDR3 sequence: CASLAGDGTGELFF. CDR3 nucleotide sequence: TGTGCCAGCCTAGCGGGAGATGGTACCGGGGAGCTGTTTTTT.